This T cell receptor (beta chain) was retrieved from a study of shared clonotypes between healthy human individuals (dated by TCRdb to the early 2020s). Regarding the study in general: The cohort comprised two women and a few men aged 18 to 49 years. Leukapheresis yielded between about 0.9 and 10 billion PBMCs per donor. For each donor, three plates each were used for CD4 naive and CD4 memory, two plates were used for CD8 naive, and one plate was used for CD8 memory. To increase sequencing depth and limit assay-specific biases, different laboratories used diverse techniques to prepare libraries and sequence TCR repertoires. To estimate repertoire size and how much clonotype sharing occurs between individuals, the study deeply sequenced the blood TCR repertoires of a handful of healthy adults. General findings and caveats noted by the study authors: Larger estimated clonotype richness was generally found for naive subsets than for memory subsets. Compared with non-shared clonotypes, clonotypes shared by all four sorted-subset donors had higher generation probabilities. Pairwise subsampling indicated that sequencing depth was expected to affect the degree of clonotype sharing among donors. Around 5% of naive CD4, approximately 3.7% of naive CD8, 2.3% of memory CD4, and roughly 0.4% of memory CD8 clonotypes were shared across a few donors. Rarefaction of sorted-subset datasets indicated incomplete sequencing despite the large sequencing depth. Because the study included only a small number of donors, the genetic and exposure-history diversity represented was limited. Sampling was limited to blood, and TCR repertoires in tissue likely differ from TCR repertoires in blood.

Donors were healthy HIV-negative adults with no recently reported acute infections or vaccinations. Every donor was a Caucasian adult residing in Nashville, Tennessee, USA. CD4+ T cells were enriched through magnetic negative selection, after which naive cells were positively selected on CD45RA and the remaining negative fraction served as the memory subset. After blood collection by leukapheresis, PBMCs were isolated using Ficoll-Histopaque density gradient centrifugation and then cryopreserved in the vapor phase of liquid nitrogen. Purity and quantity of every magnetically sorted T cell population were checked by analytical flow cytometry. Genomic DNA was isolated from every sorted fraction and measured by UV absorbance on a Nanodrop 2000c. Comments on this clone: What this receptor recognizes is not known. Base qualities are not provided; no much larger clone lies one nucleotide away.

V and J are truncated by 1 base and 2 bases respectively, leaving an intervening sequence of 18 bases. For CDR1 and CDR2, the germline V gene (reference sequence) lists WNHNN and SYGVQD. The CDR3 holds 17 amino acids from the cysteine to the phenylalanine. Solely the CDR3 DNA is kept, with 51 bases framed from the first base. Using the deep immunoSEQ assay, multiplex PCR amplified TCR CDR3 regions from genomic DNA. Extracted genomic DNA from each cell subset was spread evenly across all wells of several immunoSEQ 96-well plates, with each plate serving as a replicate. For sorted subsets, about 200 ng genomic DNA, equal to some 30,000 T cell genomes, was loaded into each replicate PCR. Purified libraries were measured with a Qubit 3.0 fluorometer, size-checked on a Bioanalyzer 2100, and measured again with the KAPA Library Quantification kit. Every immunoSEQ 96-well plate was sequenced on a separate single-read 150-cycle Illumina NextSeq 550 flow cell. Regarding the original processing steps: Because the immunoSEQ output held only junctional sequences and lacked quality scores, the filtering could not match the filtering applied to full-length reads. To assign V/J genes and CDR3, sequences were annotated using PyIR, a Python wrapper for IgBLAST v1.9, with IMGT germline references. Reads with weak V/J assignments (E-value above 1e-6), missing CDR3, stop codons, out-of-frame junctions, or ambiguous translated residues were removed. A V3J clonotype was defined by an identical inferred V gene, J gene, and CDR3 amino acid sequence. Percentage overlap between repertoires was calculated by dividing the number of shared unique clonotypes by the size of the smaller repertoire. Richness of each repertoire was evaluated using RTK rarefaction, the Chao1 estimator, and Recon v2.1 estimates of unobserved clonotypes. Generation probabilities for all TCRbeta clonotypes obtained by the gDNA method from a handful of donors were computed using OLGA. TCRdb holds this immuneACCESS table with in-frame rearrangements only. Some clones are missing; in checked studies, unresolved V genes explain under half, and the rest has no known cause. The D gene and trimming were derived from the DNA, and the V and J assignments and clone size from that table. The sample records roughly 2,500,000 clones, approximately 93% of which are singletons. About 0.39% of the sample comes from the top ten.

Sequencing was performed on naive CD4+ T cells from PBMCs. What this sample's cell subset or site label stands for: CD45RA+ positively selected. Recombination joined TRBV10-1 with TRBJ2-7; TRBD1 is a weak D gene call, 6 bases matching. The TCR sequence derives from a man aged 18 to 30 in good health. Some clones in this sample may be carry-over from other donors' samples. The sequenced DNA is TGCGCCAGCAGTGAGTGCCGGACAGACCAATTGACCTACGAGCAGTACTTC. The resulting protein is CASSECRTDQLTYEQYF.